These T cell receptor beta chains were read from a single sample in a study of T cells in Graves' hyperthyroidism and ophthalmopathy. MiXCR was run by TCRdb on the multiplex PCR reads, yielding one entry per CDR3 protein. Here the sample spans fewer than 350,000 distinct CDR3 sequences, around 19% being singletons. The sequenced sample consisted of blood. The receptor set was obtained from a man aged 50 to 59 with Graves' ophthalmopathy. The CDR3 runs from the conserved cysteine through the conserved F or W. Each record gives: CDR3 protein, CDR3 DNA, clone size, J gene, D gene, V gene. The D gene is left open where the match is weak. Clone size, where shown, is once, few, many, or a class for clones that have expanded.

CDR3aa: CASSLSQGTEAFF; CDR3nt: TGTGCCAGCAGTCTCTCTCAGGGGACTGAAGCTTTCTTT; abundance: many; j_gene: TRBJ1-1; d_gene: -; v_gene: TRBV3-1
CDR3aa: CASSIETGLETQYF; CDR3nt: TGTGCCAGTAGTATAGAAACAGGGTTGGAGACCCAGTACTTC; abundance: -; j_gene: TRBJ2-5; d_gene: -; v_gene: TRBV19
CDR3aa: CSVNRGLVEQFF; CDR3nt: TGCAGCGTCAATCGCGGACTAGTTGAGCAGTTCTTC; abundance: -; j_gene: TRBJ2-1; d_gene: TRBD2; v_gene: TRBV29-1
CDR3aa: CASSPEGNYGYTF; CDR3nt: TGCGCCAGCAGCCCTGAGGGGAACTATGGCTACACCTTC; abundance: few; j_gene: TRBJ1-2; d_gene: -; v_gene: TRBV5-1
CDR3aa: CASSDRLAGRSYEQYF; CDR3nt: TGTGCCAGCAGCGACCGACTAGCGGGACGTTCCTACGAGCAGTACTTC; abundance: few; j_gene: TRBJ2-7; d_gene: TRBD2; v_gene: TRBV3-1
CDR3aa: CATSPTGGGGANVLTF; CDR3nt: TGTGCCACCAGCCCGACAGGGGGCGGTGGGGCCAACGTCCTGACTTTC; abundance: -; j_gene: TRBJ2-6; d_gene: TRBD1; v_gene: TRBV15
CDR3aa: CSAKGSGANVLTF; CDR3nt: TGCAGTGCTAAAGGGTCTGGGGCCAACGTCCTGACTTTC; abundance: few; j_gene: TRBJ2-6; d_gene: -; v_gene: TRBV20-1
CDR3aa: CASRRGQHAGELFF; CDR3nt: TGTGCCAGCCGGAGGGGGCAACACGCTGGGGAGCTGTTTTTT; abundance: -; j_gene: TRBJ2-2; d_gene: -; v_gene: TRBV6-1
CDR3aa: CASSELLMTGEEKLFF; CDR3nt: TGTGCCAGCAGTGAATTGTTAATGACAGGGGAAGAAAAACTGTTTTTT; abundance: few; j_gene: TRBJ1-4; d_gene: TRBD1; v_gene: TRBV25-1
CDR3aa: CASSVADTQYF; CDR3nt: TGTGCCAGCAGTGTTGCGGATACGCAGTATTTT; abundance: -; j_gene: TRBJ2-3; d_gene: -; v_gene: TRBV12-3/TRBV12-4
CDR3aa: CASRGQVGEKLFF; CDR3nt: TGTGCCAGCCGCGGGCAGGTTGGTGAAAAACTGTTTTTT; abundance: many; j_gene: TRBJ1-4; d_gene: -; v_gene: TRBV6-1
CDR3aa: CASSMGLAPYDTQYF; CDR3nt: TGTGCCAGTAGCATGGGACTAGCGCCCTACGATACGCAGTATTTT; abundance: -; j_gene: TRBJ2-3; d_gene: TRBD2; v_gene: TRBV19
CDR3aa: CASSQEIGEGSDTQYF; CDR3nt: TGTGCCAGCAGCCAAGAGATAGGGGAAGGATCAGATACGCAGTATTTT; abundance: many; j_gene: TRBJ2-3; d_gene: -; v_gene: TRBV3-1
CDR3aa: CAVQGYQTTEAFF; CDR3nt: TGTGCCGTCCAGGGGTATCAGACCACTGAAGCTTTCTTT; abundance: once; j_gene: TRBJ1-1; d_gene: -; v_gene: TRBV10-3
CDR3aa: CASSSPPSGSYEQYF; CDR3nt: TGTGCCAGCAGCTCACCGCCTAGCGGGAGTTACGAGCAGTACTTC; abundance: -; j_gene: TRBJ2-7; d_gene: TRBD2; v_gene: TRBV7-9
CDR3aa: CSAPTGVNTEAFF; CDR3nt: TGCAGTGCCCCGACAGGGGTGAACACTGAAGCTTTCTTT; abundance: many; j_gene: TRBJ1-1; d_gene: TRBD1; v_gene: TRBV20-1
CDR3aa: CASGLAEPTDTQYF; CDR3nt: TGTGCCAGTGGACTAGCGGAACCCACAGATACGCAGTATTTT; abundance: -; j_gene: TRBJ2-3; d_gene: TRBD2; v_gene: TRBV2
CDR3aa: CSARAGRQRYNEQFF; CDR3nt: TGCAGTGCTAGGGCCGGTCGACAGAGGTACAATGAGCAGTTCTTC; abundance: -; j_gene: TRBJ2-1; d_gene: -; v_gene: TRBV20-1
CDR3aa: CASSPDRVPGRTGNTIYF; CDR3nt: TGTGCCAGCAGCCCAGATCGTGTGCCCGGGAGGACTGGAAACACCATATATTTT; abundance: -; j_gene: TRBJ1-3; d_gene: -; v_gene: TRBV7-2
CDR3aa: CASSPDRGYLGGELFF; CDR3nt: TGTGCCAGCAGTCCCGACAGGGGGTACCTCGGCGGGGAGCTGTTTTTT; abundance: -; j_gene: TRBJ2-2; d_gene: TRBD1; v_gene: TRBV11-2
CDR3aa: CASSLRQGVRQETQYF; CDR3nt: TGCGCCAGCAGCTTGCGACAGGGTGTTCGGCAAGAGACCCAGTACTTC; abundance: -; j_gene: TRBJ2-5; d_gene: TRBD1; v_gene: TRBV5-1
CDR3aa: CASSDNVVRETQYF; CDR3nt: TGTGCCAGCAGTGATAATGTGGTCCGAGAGACCCAGTACTTC; abundance: many; j_gene: TRBJ2-5; d_gene: -; v_gene: TRBV2
CDR3aa: CATSGQGYRYTF; CDR3nt: TGTGCCACCAGCGGCCAGGGCTATCGCTACACCTTC; abundance: few; j_gene: TRBJ1-2; d_gene: -; v_gene: TRBV24-1
CDR3aa: CSARIWDEQFF; CDR3nt: TGCAGTGCTAGGATTTGGGATGAGCAGTTCTTC; abundance: -; j_gene: TRBJ2-1; d_gene: -; v_gene: TRBV20-1
CDR3aa: CASSEGQGATDTQYF; CDR3nt: TGCGCCAGCAGCGAGGGTCAGGGGGCAACAGATACGCAGTATTTT; abundance: few; j_gene: TRBJ2-3; d_gene: TRBD1; v_gene: TRBV5-1